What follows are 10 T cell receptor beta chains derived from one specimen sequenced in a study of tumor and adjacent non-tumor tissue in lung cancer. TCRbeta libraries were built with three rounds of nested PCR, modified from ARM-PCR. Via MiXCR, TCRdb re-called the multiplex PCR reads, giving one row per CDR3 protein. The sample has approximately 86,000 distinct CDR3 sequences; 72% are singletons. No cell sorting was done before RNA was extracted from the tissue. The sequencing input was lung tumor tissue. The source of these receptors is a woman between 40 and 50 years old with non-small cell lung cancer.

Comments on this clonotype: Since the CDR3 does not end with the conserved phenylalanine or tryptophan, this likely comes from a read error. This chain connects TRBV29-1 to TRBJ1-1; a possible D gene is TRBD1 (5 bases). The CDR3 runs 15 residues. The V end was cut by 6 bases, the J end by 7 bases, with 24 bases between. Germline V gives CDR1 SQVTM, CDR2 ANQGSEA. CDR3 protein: CSVDPPGTRSIEAFL. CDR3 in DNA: TGCAGCGTAGATCCCCCCGGGACGCGGTCGATTGAAGCTTTCTTG.

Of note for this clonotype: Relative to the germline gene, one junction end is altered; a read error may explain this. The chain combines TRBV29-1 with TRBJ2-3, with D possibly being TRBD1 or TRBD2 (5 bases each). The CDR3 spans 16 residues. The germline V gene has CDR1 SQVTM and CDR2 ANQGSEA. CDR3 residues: CSVDGDLGSNTDTQYF. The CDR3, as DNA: TGCAGCGTTGATGGGGACCTCGGGTCTAACACAGATACACAGTATTTT.

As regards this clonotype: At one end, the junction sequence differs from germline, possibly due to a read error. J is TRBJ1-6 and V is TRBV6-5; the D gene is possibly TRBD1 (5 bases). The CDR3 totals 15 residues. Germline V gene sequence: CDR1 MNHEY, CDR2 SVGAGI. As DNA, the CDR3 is TGTGCCAGCAGCCCGGATTTGACAGCGAATTTACCCCTTCACTTT. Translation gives CASSPDLTANLPLHF.

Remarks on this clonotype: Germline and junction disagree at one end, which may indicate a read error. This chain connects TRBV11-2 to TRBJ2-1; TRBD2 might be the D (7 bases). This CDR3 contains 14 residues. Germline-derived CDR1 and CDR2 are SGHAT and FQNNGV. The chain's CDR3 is CVSTRSGGYNEQIF. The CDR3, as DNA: TGTGTCAGCACAAGATCGGGGGGCTACAATGAGCAGATCTTC.

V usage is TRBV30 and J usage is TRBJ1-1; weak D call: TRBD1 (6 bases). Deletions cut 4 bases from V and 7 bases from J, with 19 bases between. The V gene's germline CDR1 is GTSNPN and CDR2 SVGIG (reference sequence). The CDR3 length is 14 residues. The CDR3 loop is CAWNPGHSSIEAFF. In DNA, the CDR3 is TGTGCCTGGAACCCGGGACATAGTTCGATTGAAGCTTTCTTT.

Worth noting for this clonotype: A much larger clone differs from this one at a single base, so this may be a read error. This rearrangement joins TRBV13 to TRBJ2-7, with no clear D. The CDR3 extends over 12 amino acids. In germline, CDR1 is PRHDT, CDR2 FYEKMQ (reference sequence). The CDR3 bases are TGTGCCAGCAGCTTATATTTTGGTGAGCTGTACTTC. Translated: CASSLYFGELYF.

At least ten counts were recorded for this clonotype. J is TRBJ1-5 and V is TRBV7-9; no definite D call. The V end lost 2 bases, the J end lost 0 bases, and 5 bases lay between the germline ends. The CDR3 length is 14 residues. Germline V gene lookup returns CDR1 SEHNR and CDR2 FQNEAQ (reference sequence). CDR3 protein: CASSLLGSNQPQHF. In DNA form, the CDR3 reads TGTGCCAGCAGCTTATTAGGTAGCAATCAGCCCCAGCATTTT.

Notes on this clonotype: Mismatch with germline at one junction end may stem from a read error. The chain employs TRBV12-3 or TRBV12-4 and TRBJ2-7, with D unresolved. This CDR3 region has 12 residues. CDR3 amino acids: CTSSFYSYEQYF. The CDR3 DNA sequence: TGTACCAGCAGTTTCTACTCCTACGAACAATACTTC.

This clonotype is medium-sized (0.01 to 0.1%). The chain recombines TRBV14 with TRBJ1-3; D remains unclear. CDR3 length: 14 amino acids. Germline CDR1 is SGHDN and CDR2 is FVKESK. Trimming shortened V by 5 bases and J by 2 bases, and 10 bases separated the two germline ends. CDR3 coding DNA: TGTGCCAGCAGCTACTACTCCACTGGAAACACCATATATTTT. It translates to CASSYYSTGNTIYF.

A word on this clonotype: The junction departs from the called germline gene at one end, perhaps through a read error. CDR3 in DNA: TGTGCCAGCAGCCTCGGACTAATCGTGGGTGACTCCTACAATGAGCACTTCTTC. Protein product: CASSLGLIVGDSYNEHFF. V gene TRBV11-3 combines with J gene TRBJ2-1, with a weak D call TRBD2 (6 bases). Germline V gene sequence: CDR1 SGHNT, CDR2 YENEEA. This CDR3 has 18 residues.